The present TCR beta chain was sequenced within a study of cytomegalovirus exposure and HLA in healthy donors. Regarding the study as a whole: V- and J-gene trimming of TCR beta was linked (in a later analysis) to a missense DCLRE1C variant. From TCR beta sequences, most subjects' HLA-A and HLA-B alleles were reportedly predicted accurately. Within an earlier analysis, most TCR beta V segments proved productive either about 87% or about 30% of the time.

All donors participated as healthy donors of bone marrow. A note on this clone: Antigen unknown. The same CDR3 also results from other DNA sequences found in this sample.

Researchers ran the PCR with 60 Vbeta and 13 Jbeta primers. Sequencing used immunoSEQ multiplex PCR; TCRdb keeps in-frame clones, though not all of them. This sample carries approximately 220,000 clones, 76% of them seen once, and the ten largest clones take over 0.55%. Germline V gene lookup returns CDR1 MGHRA and CDR2 YSYEKL. This CDR3 spans 15 amino acids. The trim removed 1 base at V and 5 bases at J, leaving 4 bases unmatched. The sequence came from a young man in good health and CMV-seronegative. The V and J genes are TRBV4-1 and TRBJ2-1; TRBD1 matches 8 bases. Material for sequencing was PBMCs. The CDR3 reads CASSQVGQANNEQFF. CDR3 nucleotides: TGCGCCAGCAGCCAAGTGGGACAGGCTAACAATGAGCAGTTCTTC.